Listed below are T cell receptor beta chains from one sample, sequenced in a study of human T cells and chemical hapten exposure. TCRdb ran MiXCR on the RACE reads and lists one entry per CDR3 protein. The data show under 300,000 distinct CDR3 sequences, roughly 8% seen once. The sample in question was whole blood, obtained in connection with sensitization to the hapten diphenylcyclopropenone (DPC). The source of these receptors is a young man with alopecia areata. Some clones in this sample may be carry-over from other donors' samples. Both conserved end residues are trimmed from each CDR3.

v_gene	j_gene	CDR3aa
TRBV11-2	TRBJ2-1	ASSLVWGLGPNEQF
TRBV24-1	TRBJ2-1	ATSQGGRGYHNEQF
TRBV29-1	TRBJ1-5	SVAKGARSQPQH
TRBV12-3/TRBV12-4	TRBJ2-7	ASSLPPGGNEQY
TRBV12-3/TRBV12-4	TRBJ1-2	ASSLRHLANYGYT
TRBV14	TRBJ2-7	ASSLGTVLTYEQY
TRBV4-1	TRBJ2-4	ASSQPRTAGNIQY
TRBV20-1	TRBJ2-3	SARDVGILADTQY
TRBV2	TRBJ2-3	ASSESRLAFTDTQY
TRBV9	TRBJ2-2	ASSVSPKGSGELF
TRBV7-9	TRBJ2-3	ASSFEHSTDTQY
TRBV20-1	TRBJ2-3	SAPLGTVRTDTQY
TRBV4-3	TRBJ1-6	ASSPGRSYNSPLH
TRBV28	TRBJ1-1	ASRFMGRTEAF
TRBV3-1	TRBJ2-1	ASSQWGTGDENEQF
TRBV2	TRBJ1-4	ASSVEAGDGEKLF
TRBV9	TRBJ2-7	ASSADSQTYYEQY
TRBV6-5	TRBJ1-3	ASSRGGLDFSGNTIY
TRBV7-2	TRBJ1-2	ASSSDAGAGNYGYT
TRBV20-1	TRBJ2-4	SAGETDTNIQY
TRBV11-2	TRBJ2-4	ASSTFRGQGNIQY
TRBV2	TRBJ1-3	ASSQSGSGNTIY
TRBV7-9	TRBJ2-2	ASSLIRGPNTGELF
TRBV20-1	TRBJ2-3	SARLLSGGAVFADTQY
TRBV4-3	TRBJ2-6	ASSRAALGANVLT